These 28 T cell receptor beta chains were sequenced from one sample in a study of shared clonotypes between healthy human individuals. Naive CD8 cells lacked CD45RO, underwent positive selection for CCR7 and left out terminally differentiated effector memory CD45RA+ cells. The method was immunoSEQ multiplex PCR; TCRdb's version includes in-frame clones alone and lacks a portion of them. The sample includes millions of clones, about 93% of them seen just once. The sample consisted of naive CD8+ T cells from PBMCs. The receptor source for this set is a man younger than 35 in good health. Some clones in this sample may be carry-over from other donors' samples.

CDR3 nucleotide sequence: TGTGCCAGCAGCTTTTGGGCTAGCGGGAAATACGAGCAGTACTTC. Translation: CASSFWASGKYEQYF. The genes are TRBV5-4 and TRBJ2-7, with 9 nucleotides matching TRBD2. The trim removed 2 bases at V and 4 bases at J, leaving 7 bases unmatched. The germline V gene encodes CDR1 SGHNT and CDR2 YYREEE (reference sequence). The CDR3 has 15 residues.

V and J are TRBV7-9 and TRBJ1-2, with 9 bases matching TRBD1. CDR1 SEHNR and CDR2 FQNEAQ come from the germline V gene (reference sequence). J lost 7 bases, V lost 1 base, and 7 bases had no gene match. The CDR3 contains 15 residues. As DNA, the CDR3 is TGTGCCAGCAGCTTAGATAGGGACAGGGCGTTTGGCTACACCTTC. Protein sequence: CASSLDRDRAFGYTF.

The chain combines TRBV9 with TRBJ2-7; no clear D gene. In germline, CDR1 is SGDLS, CDR2 YYNGEE. The CDR3 extends over 10 amino acids. Trimming stripped 8 bases from V and 5 bases from J, with 8 bases between. In nucleotides, the CDR3 is TGTGCCAGACAACACGACGAGCAGTACTTC. Protein product: CARQHDEQYF. Together with reference TRBV9 and TRBJ2-7, the CDR3 gives the full variable domain: DSGVTQTPKHLITATGQRVTLRCSPRSGDLSVYWYQQSLDQGLQFLIQYYNGEERAKGNILERFSAQQFPDLHSELNLSSLELGDSALYFCARQHDEQYFGPGTRLTVT.

The rearrangement joins TRBV4-1 to TRBJ2-1; D unresolved. This CDR3 is built from 14 residues. V was trimmed by 0 bases and J by 13 bases, leaving 16 bases between them. Germline CDR1 and CDR2: MGHRA and YSYEKL. The CDR3 protein is CASSQDPSYVFQFF. CDR3 nucleotide sequence: TGCGCCAGCAGCCAAGATCCGAGTTATGTGTTTCAGTTCTTC.

The gene calls are TRBV11-2 and TRBJ1-1; D is uncertain. Looked up from germline, CDR1 is SGHAT and CDR2 is FQNNGV. V was shortened by 1 base and J by 10 bases, with 7 bases between the two germline ends. The CDR3 has 11 amino acids. This chain's CDR3 is CASSLASGAFF. The DNA of the CDR3 is TGTGCCAGCAGCTTAGCCTCTGGAGCTTTCTTT.

This clone was seen just once. The V gene is TRBV28, the J gene TRBJ1-5; D is undetermined. Germline V gene lookup returns CDR1 MDHEN and CDR2 SYDVKM. The CDR3 is 15 residues long. Trimming left V 2 bases short and J 7 bases short, with 15 bases between. The CDR3 sequence is CASSLIGIRGQPQHF. CDR3 nucleotides: TGTGCCAGCAGTTTAATAGGCATTCGGGGACAGCCCCAGCATTTT.

The V call is TRBV7-9, the J call TRBJ2-3, with 8 nucleotides matching TRBD1. This CDR3 region has 18 residues. CDR1 and CDR2 from the germline V gene are SEHNR and FQNEAQ (reference sequence). The trim removed 2 bases at V and 0 bases at J, leaving 10 bases unmatched. The chain's CDR3 is CASSLPYRDRPSTDTQYF. CDR3 sequence (DNA): TGTGCCAGCAGCTTACCATACAGGGACAGGCCTAGCACAGATACGCAGTATTTT.

The chain couples TRBV9 to TRBJ2-7; the D gene is possibly TRBD2 (6 bases). There are 14 residues in the CDR3. V gave up 4 bases and J gave up 5 bases, with 16 bases separating them. Germline loops: CDR1 SGDLS, CDR2 YYNGEE. This chain's CDR3 is CASSLGTLWNEQYF. The CDR3 DNA sequence: TGTGCCAGCAGCTTGGGGACTTTGTGGAACGAGCAGTACTTC. The variable domain in full, with the rest retrieved from reference TRBV9 and TRBJ2-7, is DSGVTQTPKHLITATGQRVTLRCSPRSGDLSVYWYQQSLDQGLQFLIQYYNGEERAKGNILERFSAQQFPDLHSELNLSSLELGDSALYFCASSLGTLWNEQYFGPGTRLTVT.

As concerns this clone: A junction end diverges from the germline sequence, so it may reflect a read error. This chain joins TRBV7-2 and TRBJ1-5; D remains ambiguous. The CDR3 has 13 residues. Germline V lookup: CDR1 SGHTA, CDR2 FQGNSA. The CDR3 is CASSLGGNRPQHF. The CDR3 region has the DNA TGTGCCAGCAGCTTAGGCGGAAATCGGCCCCAGCATTTT.

Written as DNA, the CDR3 is TGTGCCAGCGGTTCTCCCAGGACACCGAACACCGGGGAGCTGTTTTTT. Encoded protein: CASGSPRTPNTGELFF. The chain has TRBV28 and TRBJ2-2, with a weak D call TRBD1 (5 bases). The length of the CDR3 is 16 residues. Germline CDR1 MDHEN, CDR2 SYDVKM. V was clipped by 8 bases and J by 0 bases, with 16 bases between them.

The rearrangement uses TRBV29-1 and TRBJ2-5; 7 nucleotides align to TRBD2. The J call may be faulty, since TRBJ2-7 better matches the DNA end. The V gene's germline CDR1 is SQVTM and CDR2 ANQGSEA. The CDR3 covers 12 residues. The CDR3 sequence: CSVLGGMDEQYF. CDR3 bases: TGCAGCGTCCTGGGGGGGATGGACGAGCAGTACTTC.

The chain recombines TRBV11-2 with TRBJ2-2, with D maybe TRBD1 (5 bases). The germline V gene encodes CDR1 SGHAT and CDR2 FQNNGV. V lost 10 bases and J lost 2, with 11 bases in between. CDR3 size: 13 residues. DNA for the CDR3: TGTGCCATGGGGCTAGTCAACACCGGGGAGCTGTTTTTT. Translation gives CAMGLVNTGELFF. Using reference TRBV11-2 and TRBJ2-2 for the parts outside the CDR3, the full variable domain is EAGVAQSPRYKIIEKRQSVAFWCNPISGHATLYWYQQILGQGPKLLIQFQNNGVVDDSQLPKDRFSAERLKGVDSTLKIQPAKLEDSAVYLCAMGLVNTGELFFGEGSRLTVL.

V gene TRBV28 combines with J gene TRBJ2-7, with D possibly being TRBD1 (6 bases). V was pared by 3 bases and J by 3 bases, with 24 bases between. This CDR3 has 18 amino acids. Germline CDR1 MDHEN, CDR2 SYDVKM. The DNA of the CDR3 is TGTGCCAGCAGTTTCAAAAAGCCGGGACACTATCACCACTACGAGCAGTACTTC. This sequence encodes CASSFKKPGHYHHYEQYF.

The V call is TRBV4-1, the J call TRBJ2-7, with a tentative D call TRBD2 (5 bases). Germline assignment: CDR1 MGHRA and CDR2 YSYEKL. The CDR3 totals 15 residues. V was cut by 6 bases and J by 5 bases, with 20 bases left in between. CDR3 nucleotides: TGCGCCAGCAGACTATCAGCGGTGGGAGTCCACGAGCAGTACTTC. It specifies CASRLSAVGVHEQYF.

This rearrangement joins TRBV5-6 to TRBJ1-5, with D uncertain. This CDR3 is built from 16 residues. V dropped 5 bases and J dropped 2 bases, with 17 bases sitting between them. CDR1 is SGHDT, CDR2 YYEEEE, per germline. This CDR3 reads CASRDPPAVGNQPQHF. CDR3 coding DNA: TGTGCCAGCAGAGATCCGCCCGCGGTAGGCAATCAGCCCCAGCATTTT. The full variable domain, rest sourced from reference TRBV5-6 and TRBJ1-5, is DAGVTQSPTHLIKTRGQQVTLRCSPKSGHDTVSWYQQALGQGPQFIFQYYEEEERQRGNFPDRFSGHQFPNYSSELNVNALLLGDSALYLCASRDPPAVGNQPQHFGDGTRLSIL.

V is TRBV7-2 and J is TRBJ1-5; 9 bases align to TRBD1. Losses at the gene ends were 2 bases for V and 0 bases for J; bases not matched to a gene: 5. Germline CDR1 SGHTA, CDR2 FQGNSA. The CDR3 is made up of 17 amino acids. CDR3 residues: CASSLPSDRGSNQPQHF. The CDR3 bases are TGTGCCAGCAGCTTACCCTCGGACAGGGGTAGCAATCAGCCCCAGCATTTT.

V usage is TRBV9 and J usage is TRBJ2-1, with 9 bases identical to TRBD1. Germline trimming cut 3 bases from V and 4 bases from J; bases unmatched to any gene: 5. This CDR3 comprises 15 residues. Germline V gene sequence: CDR1 SGDLS, CDR2 YYNGEE. CDR3 region: CASSAAGTGYNEQFF. The CDR3 bases are TGTGCCAGCAGCGCTGCCGGGACAGGGTACAATGAGCAGTTCTTC.

This clone appeared a single time. The chain is built from TRBV29-1 and TRBJ2-1, with TRBD2 identical over 8 bases. From germline, CDR1 is SQVTM and CDR2 ANQGSEA. CDR3 length: 15 residues. V lost 6 bases, J lost 7 bases, and 14 bases stayed unmatched. The CDR3 DNA sequence: TGCAGCGTCGCTAAACTAGCGGCGACTTTTAATGAGCAGTTCTTC. It encodes CSVAKLAATFNEQFF.

A note on this clone: This sample also contains other DNA sequences that code for the same CDR3. The chain links TRBV7-8 to TRBJ2-7; D gene unclear. The V and J ends lost 5 bases and 4 bases respectively, with 6 bases between them. The CDR3 consists of 11 residues. The germline V gene has CDR1 SGHVS and CDR2 FQNEAQ. CDR3 sequence (DNA): TGTGCCAGCAGCCCCAGTTACGAGCAGTACTTC. This codes for CASSPSYEQYF.

V usage is TRBV18 and J usage is TRBJ1-2; a possible D gene is TRBD1 (6 bases). The CDR3 is 13 amino acids. CDR1 is KGHSH, CDR2 LQKENI, per germline. Between the trimmed V and J ends, which lost 3 bases and 6 bases, there was a span of 11 bases. The CDR3 sequence: CASSPAGADGYTF. The CDR3 region has the DNA TGTGCCAGCTCACCCGCAGGGGCGGATGGCTACACCTTC.

The chain employs TRBV19 and TRBJ1-1; D is unresolved. The CDR3 has 14 residues. The germline V gene has CDR1 LNHDA and CDR2 SQIVND (reference sequence). V was clipped by 3 bases and J by 4 bases, with 12 bases between them. In DNA, the CDR3 is TGTGCCAGTAGTATCACGGCGGGAGGCACTGAAGCTTTCTTT. This translates into CASSITAGGTEAFF.

The rearrangement uses TRBV2 and TRBJ2-7; weak D call: TRBD1 (6 bases). The V end lost 7 bases, the J end lost 3 bases, and 10 bases lay between the germline ends. Germline V gives CDR1 SNHLY, CDR2 FYNNEI. This CDR3 has 12 residues. CDR3 bases: TGTGCCAGCACTGGGGACATCTACGAGCAGTACTTC. As protein: CASTGDIYEQYF.

V usage is TRBV15 and J usage is TRBJ1-4; D might be TRBD1 (5 bases). Germline V gene sequence: CDR1 LNHNV, CDR2 YYDKDF (reference sequence). V lost 0 bases and J lost 3, with 11 bases in between. The CDR3 spans 16 residues. In DNA form, the CDR3 reads TGTGCCACCAGCAGAGATCGGGACGTTTCTAATGAAAAACTGTTTTTT. The encoded protein is CATSRDRDVSNEKLFF.

J is TRBJ2-1 and V is TRBV28, with D unclear. Looked up from germline, CDR1 is MDHEN and CDR2 is SYDVKM. The CDR3 loop spans 13 amino acids. V was clipped by 0 bases and J by 8 bases, with 8 bases between them. The CDR3 DNA reads as TGTGCCAGCAGTTTATGGCGTGAGGATGAGCAGTTCTTC. Amino acid sequence: CASSLWREDEQFF.

The chain combines TRBV27 with TRBJ2-3, with 10 bases fitting TRBD2. This CDR3 contains 15 residues. J lost 6 bases, V lost 4 bases, and 7 bases had no gene match. Germline V CDR1 and CDR2: MNHEY, SMNVEV (reference sequence). For the CDR3, the DNA is TGTGCCAGCAGTTGGCTAGCGGGAGTTTCGGATACGCAGTATTTT. Its protein product is CASSWLAGVSDTQYF.

This clone was seen a few times. The V gene is TRBV27, the J gene TRBJ2-7; the D is unclear. The length of the CDR3 is 14 residues. V was clipped by 5 bases and J by 0 bases, with 11 bases between them. Germline V gives CDR1 MNHEY, CDR2 SMNVEV (reference sequence). The CDR3 protein is CASSPLKSSYEQYF. CDR3 bases: TGTGCCAGCAGTCCCTTAAAAAGCTCCTACGAGCAGTACTTC.

This clone was seen just once. The chain uses TRBV6-4 and TRBJ1-2, with a weak D call TRBD1 (6 bases). V lost 5 bases and J 3 bases, leaving 13 bases between the germline ends. The CDR3 covers 14 residues. CDR1 MRHNA and CDR2 SNTAGT come from the germline V gene. The CDR3 DNA reads TGTGCCAGCAGTCCCGGGGGGGCTTACTATGGCTACACCTTC. As protein: CASSPGGAYYGYTF.

The V and J genes are TRBV6-5 and TRBJ1-1; D ambiguous. V was shortened by 0 bases and J by 4 bases, with 6 bases between the two germline ends. In germline, CDR1 is MNHEY, CDR2 SVGAGI. This CDR3 comprises 13 residues. The CDR3 DNA follows: TGTGCCAGCAGTTACTCCTCAACCACTGAAGCTTTCTTT. Its protein is CASSYSSTTEAFF.